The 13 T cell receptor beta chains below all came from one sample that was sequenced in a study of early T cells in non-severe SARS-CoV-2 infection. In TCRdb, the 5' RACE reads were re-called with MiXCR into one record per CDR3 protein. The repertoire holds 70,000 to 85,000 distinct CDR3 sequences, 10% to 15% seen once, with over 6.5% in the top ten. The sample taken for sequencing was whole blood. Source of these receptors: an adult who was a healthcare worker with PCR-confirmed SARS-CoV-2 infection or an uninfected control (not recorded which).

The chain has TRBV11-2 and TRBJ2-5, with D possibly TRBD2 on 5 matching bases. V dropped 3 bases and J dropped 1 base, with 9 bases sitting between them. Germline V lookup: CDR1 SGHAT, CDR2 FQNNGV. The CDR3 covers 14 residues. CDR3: CASSFQAAQETQYF. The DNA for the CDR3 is TGTGCCAGCAGCTTTCAAGCGGCCCAAGAGACCCAGTACTTC.

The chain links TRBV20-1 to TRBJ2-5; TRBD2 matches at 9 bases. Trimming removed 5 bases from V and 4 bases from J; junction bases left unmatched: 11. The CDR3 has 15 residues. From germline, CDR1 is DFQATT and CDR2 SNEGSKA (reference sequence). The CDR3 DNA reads TGCAGTGCTGGGGGGCTAGCGGGACTACGAGAGACCCAGTACTTC. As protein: CSAGGLAGLRETQYF.

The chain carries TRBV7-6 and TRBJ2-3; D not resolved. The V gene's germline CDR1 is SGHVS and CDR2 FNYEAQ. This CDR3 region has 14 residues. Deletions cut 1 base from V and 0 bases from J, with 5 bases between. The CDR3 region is CASSLEYSTDTQYF. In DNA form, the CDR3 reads TGTGCCAGCAGCTTAGAGTATAGCACAGATACGCAGTATTTT.

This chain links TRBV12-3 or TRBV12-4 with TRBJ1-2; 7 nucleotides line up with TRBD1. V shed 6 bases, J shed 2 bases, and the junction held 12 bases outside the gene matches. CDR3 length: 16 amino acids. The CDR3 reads CASSPGTVFPNYGYTF. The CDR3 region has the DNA TGTGCCAGCAGCCCCGGGACAGTCTTTCCAAACTATGGCTACACCTTC.

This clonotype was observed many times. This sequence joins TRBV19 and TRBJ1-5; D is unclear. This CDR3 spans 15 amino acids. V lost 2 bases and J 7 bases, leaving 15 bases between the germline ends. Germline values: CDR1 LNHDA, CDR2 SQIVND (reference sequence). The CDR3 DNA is TGTGCCAGTAGTATAAAGGCGGGCAATGGACAGCCCCAGCATTTT. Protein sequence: CASSIKAGNGQPQHF.

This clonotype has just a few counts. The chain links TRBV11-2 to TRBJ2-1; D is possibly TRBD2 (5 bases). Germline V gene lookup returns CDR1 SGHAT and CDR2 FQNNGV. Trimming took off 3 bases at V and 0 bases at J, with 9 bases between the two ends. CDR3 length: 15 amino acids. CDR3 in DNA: TGTGCCAGCAGCTTTGCGGGTCCCTCCTACAATGAGCAGTTCTTC. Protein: CASSFAGPSYNEQFF.

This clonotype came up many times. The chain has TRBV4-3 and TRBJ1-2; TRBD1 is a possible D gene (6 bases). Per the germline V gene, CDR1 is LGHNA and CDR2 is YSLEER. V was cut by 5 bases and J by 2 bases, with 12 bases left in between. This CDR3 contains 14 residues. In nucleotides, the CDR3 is TGCGCCAGCAGCTCGAGGGGGAAAAACTATGGCTACACCTTC. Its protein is CASSSRGKNYGYTF.

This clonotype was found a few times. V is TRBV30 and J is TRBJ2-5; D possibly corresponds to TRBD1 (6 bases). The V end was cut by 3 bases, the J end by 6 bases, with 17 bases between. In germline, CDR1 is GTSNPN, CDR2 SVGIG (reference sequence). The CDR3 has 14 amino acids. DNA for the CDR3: TGTGCCTGGAGAGTTGGGGGCAGTGGGAAGACCCAGTACTTC. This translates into CAWRVGGSGKTQYF.

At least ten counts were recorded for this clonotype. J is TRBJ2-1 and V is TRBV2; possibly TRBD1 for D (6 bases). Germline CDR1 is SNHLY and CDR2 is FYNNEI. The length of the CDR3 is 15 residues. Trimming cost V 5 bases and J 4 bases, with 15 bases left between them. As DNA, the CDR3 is TGTGCCAGCAGTCAGTACCCAGGGGAGTACAATGAGCAGTTCTTC. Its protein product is CASSQYPGEYNEQFF.

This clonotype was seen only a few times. The DNA of the CDR3 is TGTGCCAGCAGCCAAGTGGAGGGAATAAGGTCACCCCTCCACTTT. Residues: CASSQVEGIRSPLHF. The chain combines TRBV14 with TRBJ1-6; D is unclear. CDR3 size: 15 residues. V lost 1 base to trimming and J lost 10 bases, with 14 bases between them. The germline gives CDR1 SGHDN, CDR2 FVKESK.

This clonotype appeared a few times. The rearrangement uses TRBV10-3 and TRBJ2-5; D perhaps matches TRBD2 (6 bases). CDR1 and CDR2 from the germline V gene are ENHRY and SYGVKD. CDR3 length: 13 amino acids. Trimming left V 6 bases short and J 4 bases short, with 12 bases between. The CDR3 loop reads CAIRGLAGETQYF. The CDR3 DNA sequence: TGTGCCATCAGGGGACTCGCCGGAGAGACCCAGTACTTC.

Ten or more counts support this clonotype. DNA of the CDR3: TGCAGCGGGGGACTAGCGGGAGATACGCAGTATTTT. This sequence encodes CSGGLAGDTQYF. This rearrangement joins TRBV29-1 to TRBJ2-3, with TRBD2 matching over 12 bases. V shed 7 bases, J shed 5 bases, and the junction held 1 base outside the gene matches. The CDR3 consists of 12 residues. The germline V gene has CDR1 SQVTM and CDR2 ANQGSEA.

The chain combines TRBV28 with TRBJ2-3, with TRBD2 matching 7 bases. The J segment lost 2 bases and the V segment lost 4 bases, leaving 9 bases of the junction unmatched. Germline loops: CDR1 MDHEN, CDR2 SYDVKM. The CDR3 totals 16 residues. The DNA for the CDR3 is TGTGCCAGCAGTTCAAATCGGGCGGGAGACACAGATACGCAGTATTTT. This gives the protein CASSSNRAGDTDTQYF.